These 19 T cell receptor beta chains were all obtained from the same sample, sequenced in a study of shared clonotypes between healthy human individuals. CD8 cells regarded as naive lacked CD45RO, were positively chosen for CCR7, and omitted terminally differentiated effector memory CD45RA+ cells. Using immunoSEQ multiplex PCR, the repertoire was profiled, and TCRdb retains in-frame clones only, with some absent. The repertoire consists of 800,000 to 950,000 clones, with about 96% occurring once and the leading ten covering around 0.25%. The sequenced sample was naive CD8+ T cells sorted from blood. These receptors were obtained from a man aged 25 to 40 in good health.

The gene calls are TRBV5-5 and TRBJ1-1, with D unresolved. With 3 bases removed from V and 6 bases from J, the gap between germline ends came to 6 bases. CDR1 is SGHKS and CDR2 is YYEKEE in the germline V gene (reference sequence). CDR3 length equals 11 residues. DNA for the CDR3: TGTGCCAGCAGCTCGTATCCTGAAGCTTTCTTT. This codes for CASSSYPEAFF. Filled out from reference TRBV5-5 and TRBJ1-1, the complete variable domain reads DAGVTQSPTHLIKTRGQQVTLRCSPISGHKSVSWYQQVLGQGPQFIFQYYEKEERGRGNFPDRFSARQFPNYSSELNVNALLLGDSALYLCASSSYPEAFFGQGTRLTVV.

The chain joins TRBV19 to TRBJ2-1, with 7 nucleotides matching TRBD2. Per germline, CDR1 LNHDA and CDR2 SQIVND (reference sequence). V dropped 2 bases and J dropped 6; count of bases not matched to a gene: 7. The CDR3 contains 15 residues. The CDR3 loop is CASSIISGPTNEQFF. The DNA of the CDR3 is TGTGCCAGTAGTATAATTAGCGGGCCCACCAATGAGCAGTTCTTC. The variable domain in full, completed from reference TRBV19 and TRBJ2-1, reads DGGITQSPKYLFRKEGQNVTLSCEQNLNHDAMYWYRQDPGQGLRLIYYSQIVNDFQKGDIAEGYSVSREKKESFPLTVTSAQKNPTAFYLCASSIISGPTNEQFFGPGTRLTVL.

The DNA for the CDR3 is TGTGCCAGCAGTGAAATCGGGACTGGCTACGAGCAGTACTTC. Translation: CASSEIGTGYEQYF. The V gene is TRBV25-1, the J gene TRBJ2-7, with TRBD2 as a possible D gene (6 bases). CDR1 and CDR2 from the germline V gene are MGHDK and SYGVNS. Trimming left V 2 bases short and J 3 bases short, with 11 bases between. This CDR3 spans 14 amino acids.

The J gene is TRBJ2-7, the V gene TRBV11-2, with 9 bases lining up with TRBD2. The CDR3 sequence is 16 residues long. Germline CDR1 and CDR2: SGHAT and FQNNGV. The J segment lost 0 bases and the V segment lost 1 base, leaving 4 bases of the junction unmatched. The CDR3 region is CASSLAVLAGSYEQYF. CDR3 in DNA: TGTGCCAGCAGCTTAGCGGTACTAGCGGGCTCCTACGAGCAGTACTTC.

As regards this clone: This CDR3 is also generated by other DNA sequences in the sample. CDR3 residues: CASSLGGRTYEQYF. DNA of the CDR3: TGTGCCAGCAGCTTAGGTGGGAGAACCTACGAGCAGTACTTC. The chain carries TRBV7-6 and TRBJ2-7, with D possibly TRBD2 on 5 matching bases. CDR3 length: 14 amino acids. The germline gives CDR1 SGHVS, CDR2 FNYEAQ. With 1 base removed from V and 2 bases from J, the gap between germline ends came to 9 bases. Combining the CDR3 with reference TRBV7-6 and TRBJ2-7 gives the whole variable domain GAGVSQSPRYKVTKRGQDVALRCDPISGHVSLYWYRQALGQGPEFLTYFNYEAQQDKSGLPNDRFSAERPEGSISTLTIQRTEQRDSAMYRCASSLGGRTYEQYFGPGTRLTVT.

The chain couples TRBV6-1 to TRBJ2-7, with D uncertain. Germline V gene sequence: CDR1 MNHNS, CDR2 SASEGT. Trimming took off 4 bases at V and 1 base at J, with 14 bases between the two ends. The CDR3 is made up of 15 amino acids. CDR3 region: CASSAKRTFSYEQYF. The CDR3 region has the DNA TGTGCCAGCAGTGCCAAACGGACGTTTTCCTACGAGCAGTACTTC.

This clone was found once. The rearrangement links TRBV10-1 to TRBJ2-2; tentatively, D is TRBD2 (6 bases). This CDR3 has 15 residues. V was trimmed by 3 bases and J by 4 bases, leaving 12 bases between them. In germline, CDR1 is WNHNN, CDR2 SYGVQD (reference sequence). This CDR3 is CASSDTSSSTGELFF. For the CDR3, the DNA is TGCGCCAGCAGTGACACTAGCTCATCCACCGGGGAGCTGTTTTTT.

CDR3 DNA: TGTGCCAGCAGCGCCAGGGGAGCGACCATCTACAATGAGCAGTTCTTC. Encoded protein: CASSARGATIYNEQFF. The rearrangement uses TRBV5-8 and TRBJ2-1; D might be TRBD1 (6 bases). V was pared by 4 bases and J by 3 bases, with 17 bases between. CDR1 is SGHTS and CDR2 is YDEGEE in the germline V gene. The CDR3 spans 16 residues.

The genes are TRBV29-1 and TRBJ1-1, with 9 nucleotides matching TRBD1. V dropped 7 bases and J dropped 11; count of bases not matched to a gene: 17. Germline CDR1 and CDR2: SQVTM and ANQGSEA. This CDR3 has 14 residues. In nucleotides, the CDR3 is TGCAGCGCTCTTCCCCGGGACAGGGAAAGGGACGCTTTCTTT. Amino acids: CSALPRDRERDAFF.

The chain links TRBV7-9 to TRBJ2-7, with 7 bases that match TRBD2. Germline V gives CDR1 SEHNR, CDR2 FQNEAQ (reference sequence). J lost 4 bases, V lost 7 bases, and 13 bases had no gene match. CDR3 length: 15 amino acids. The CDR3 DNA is TGTGCCAGCAACAAGGGAGGGACGGACCAATACGAGCAGTACTTC. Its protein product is CASNKGGTDQYEQYF. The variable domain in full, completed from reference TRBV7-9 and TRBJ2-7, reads DTGVSQNPRHKITKRGQNVTFRCDPISEHNRLYWYRQTLGQGPEFLTYFQNEAQLEKSRLLSDRFSAERPKGSFSTLEIQRTEQGDSAMYLCASNKGGTDQYEQYFGPGTRLTVT.

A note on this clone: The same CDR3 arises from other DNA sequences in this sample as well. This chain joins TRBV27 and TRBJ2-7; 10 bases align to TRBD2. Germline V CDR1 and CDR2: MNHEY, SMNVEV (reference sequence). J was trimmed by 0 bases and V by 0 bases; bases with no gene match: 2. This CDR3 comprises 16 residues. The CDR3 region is CASSLSTSGSSYEQYF. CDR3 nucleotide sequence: TGTGCCAGCAGTTTATCGACTAGCGGGTCCTCCTACGAGCAGTACTTC.

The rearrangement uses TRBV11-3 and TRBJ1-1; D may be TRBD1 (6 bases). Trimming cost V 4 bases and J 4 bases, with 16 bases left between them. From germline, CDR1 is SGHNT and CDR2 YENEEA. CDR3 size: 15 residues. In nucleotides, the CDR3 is TGTGCCAGCAGCTCCGGGACAACCGGTAGCACTGAAGCTTTCTTT. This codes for CASSSGTTGSTEAFF.

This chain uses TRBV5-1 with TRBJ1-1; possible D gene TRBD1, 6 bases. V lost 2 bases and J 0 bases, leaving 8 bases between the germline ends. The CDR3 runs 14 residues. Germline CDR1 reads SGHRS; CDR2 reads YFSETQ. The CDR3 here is CASSFRDMNTEAFF. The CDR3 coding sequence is TGCGCCAGCAGCTTCCGGGACATGAACACTGAAGCTTTCTTT.

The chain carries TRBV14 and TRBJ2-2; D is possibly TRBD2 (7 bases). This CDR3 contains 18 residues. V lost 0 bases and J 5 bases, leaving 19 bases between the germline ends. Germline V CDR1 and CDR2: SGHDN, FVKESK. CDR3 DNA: TGTGCCAGCAGCCAAGAAGCCCTAGGGGGGGGTCTGACCGGGGAGCTGTTTTTT. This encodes CASSQEALGGGLTGELFF.

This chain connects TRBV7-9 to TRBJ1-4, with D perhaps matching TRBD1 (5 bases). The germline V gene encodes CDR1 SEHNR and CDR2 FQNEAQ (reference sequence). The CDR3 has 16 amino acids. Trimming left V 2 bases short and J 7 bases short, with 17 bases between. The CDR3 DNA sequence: TGTGCCAGCAGCTTATCCCAGGACACATTGGGTGAAAAACTGTTTTTT. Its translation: CASSLSQDTLGEKLFF.

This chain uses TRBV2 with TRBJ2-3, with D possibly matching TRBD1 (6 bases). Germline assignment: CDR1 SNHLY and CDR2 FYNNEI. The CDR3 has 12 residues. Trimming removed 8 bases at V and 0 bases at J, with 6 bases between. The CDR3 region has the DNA TGTGCCAGCGACAGGAGCACAGATACGCAGTATTTT. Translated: CASDRSTDTQYF.

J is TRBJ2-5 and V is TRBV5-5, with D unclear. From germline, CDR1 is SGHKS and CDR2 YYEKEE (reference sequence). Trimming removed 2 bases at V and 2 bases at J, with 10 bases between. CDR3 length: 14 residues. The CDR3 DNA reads TGTGCCAGCAGCTTCGCAGGCAGACAAGAGACCCAGTACTTC. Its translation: CASSFAGRQETQYF. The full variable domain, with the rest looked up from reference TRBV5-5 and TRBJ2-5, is DAGVTQSPTHLIKTRGQQVTLRCSPISGHKSVSWYQQVLGQGPQFIFQYYEKEERGRGNFPDRFSARQFPNYSSELNVNALLLGDSALYLCASSFAGRQETQYFGPGTRLLVL.

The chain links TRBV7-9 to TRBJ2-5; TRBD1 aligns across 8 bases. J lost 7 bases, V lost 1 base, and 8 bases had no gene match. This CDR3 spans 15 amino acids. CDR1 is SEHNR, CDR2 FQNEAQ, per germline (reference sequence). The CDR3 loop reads CASSLVGQEFGTQYF. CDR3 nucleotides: TGTGCCAGCAGCTTAGTGGGACAGGAGTTTGGGACCCAGTACTTC.

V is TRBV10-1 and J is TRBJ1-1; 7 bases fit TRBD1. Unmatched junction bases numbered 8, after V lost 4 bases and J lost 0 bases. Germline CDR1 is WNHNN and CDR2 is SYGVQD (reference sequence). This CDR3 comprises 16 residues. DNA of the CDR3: TGCGCCAGCAGTGTGGGACAGAACCTCATGAACACTGAAGCTTTCTTT. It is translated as CASSVGQNLMNTEAFF.